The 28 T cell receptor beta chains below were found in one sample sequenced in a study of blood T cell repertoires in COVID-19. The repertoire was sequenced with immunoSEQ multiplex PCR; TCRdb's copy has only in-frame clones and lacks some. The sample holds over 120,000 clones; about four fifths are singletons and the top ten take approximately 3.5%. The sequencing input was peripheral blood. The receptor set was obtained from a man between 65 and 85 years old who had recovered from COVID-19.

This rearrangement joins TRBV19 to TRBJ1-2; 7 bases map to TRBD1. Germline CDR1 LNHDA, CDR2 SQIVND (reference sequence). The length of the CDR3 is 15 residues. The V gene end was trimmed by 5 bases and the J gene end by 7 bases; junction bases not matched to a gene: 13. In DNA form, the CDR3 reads TGTGCCAGTAGTGCCACCGGGACAGCGCCCGCTGGCTACACCTTC. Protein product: CASSATGTAPAGYTF.

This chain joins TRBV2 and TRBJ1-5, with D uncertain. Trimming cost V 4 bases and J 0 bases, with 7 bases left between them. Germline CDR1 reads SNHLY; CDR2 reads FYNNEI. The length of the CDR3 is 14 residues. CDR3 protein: CASSGAYSNQPQHF. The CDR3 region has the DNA TGTGCCAGCAGTGGCGCCTATAGCAATCAGCCCCAGCATTTT.

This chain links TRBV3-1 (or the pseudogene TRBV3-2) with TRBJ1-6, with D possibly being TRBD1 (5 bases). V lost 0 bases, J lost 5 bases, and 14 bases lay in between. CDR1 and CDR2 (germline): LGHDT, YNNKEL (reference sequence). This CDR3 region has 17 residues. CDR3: CASSQDLTGVNNSPLHF. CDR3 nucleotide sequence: TGTGCCAGCAGCCAAGATCTAACGGGGGTTAATAATTCACCCCTCCACTTT.

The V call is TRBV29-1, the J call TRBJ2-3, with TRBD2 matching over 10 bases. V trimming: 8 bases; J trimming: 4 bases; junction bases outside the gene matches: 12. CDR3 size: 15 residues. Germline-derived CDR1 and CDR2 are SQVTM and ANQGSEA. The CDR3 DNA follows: TGCAGCACCGCCGTGCTAGCGGGAGTGGCAGATACGCAGTATTTT. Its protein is CSTAVLAGVADTQYF.

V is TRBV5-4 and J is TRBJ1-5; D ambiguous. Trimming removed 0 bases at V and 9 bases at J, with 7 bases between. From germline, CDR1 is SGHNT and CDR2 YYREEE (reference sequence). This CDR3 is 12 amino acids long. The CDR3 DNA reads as TGTGCCAGCAGCTTGGTCGGAGGGCCCCAGCATTTT. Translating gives CASSLVGGPQHF.

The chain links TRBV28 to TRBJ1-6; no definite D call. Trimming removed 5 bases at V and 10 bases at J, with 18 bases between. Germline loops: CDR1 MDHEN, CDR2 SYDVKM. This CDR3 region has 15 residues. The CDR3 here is CASSPHDSFSSPLHF. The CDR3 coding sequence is TGTGCCAGCAGTCCTCACGACTCCTTTAGCTCACCCCTCCACTTT.

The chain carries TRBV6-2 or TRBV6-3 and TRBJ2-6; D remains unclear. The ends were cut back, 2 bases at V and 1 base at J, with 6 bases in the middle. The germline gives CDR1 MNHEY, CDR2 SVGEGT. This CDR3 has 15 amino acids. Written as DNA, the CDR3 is TGTGCCAGCAGTTACAGCCTATCTGGGGCCAACGTCCTGACTTTC. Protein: CASSYSLSGANVLTF.

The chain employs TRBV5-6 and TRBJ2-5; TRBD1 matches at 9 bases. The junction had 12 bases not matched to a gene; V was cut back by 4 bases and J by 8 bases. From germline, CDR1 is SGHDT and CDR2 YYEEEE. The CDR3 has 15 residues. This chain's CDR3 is CASSMSGQGFGTQYF. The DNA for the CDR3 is TGTGCCAGCAGCATGTCTGGACAGGGGTTCGGCACCCAGTACTTC.

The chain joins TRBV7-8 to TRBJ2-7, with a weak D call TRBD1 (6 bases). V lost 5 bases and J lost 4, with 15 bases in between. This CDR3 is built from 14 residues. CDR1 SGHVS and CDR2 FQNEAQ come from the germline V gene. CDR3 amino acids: CASSGWDTEYEQYF. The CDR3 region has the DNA TGTGCCAGCAGCGGTTGGGACACAGAATACGAGCAGTACTTC.

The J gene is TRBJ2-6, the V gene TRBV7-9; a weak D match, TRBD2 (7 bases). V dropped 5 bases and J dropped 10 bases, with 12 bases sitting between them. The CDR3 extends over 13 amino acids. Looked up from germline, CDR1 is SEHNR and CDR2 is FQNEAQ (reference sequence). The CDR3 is CASSKGGLNVLTF. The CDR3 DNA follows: TGTGCCAGCAGCAAGGGGGGGTTGAACGTCCTGACTTTC.

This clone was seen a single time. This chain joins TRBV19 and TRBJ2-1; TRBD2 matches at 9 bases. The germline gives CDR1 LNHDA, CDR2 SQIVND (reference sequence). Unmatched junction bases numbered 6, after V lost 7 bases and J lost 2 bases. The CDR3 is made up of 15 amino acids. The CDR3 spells CASTGASGTYNEQFF. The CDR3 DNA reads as TGTGCCAGTACTGGGGCTAGCGGGACCTACAATGAGCAGTTCTTC.

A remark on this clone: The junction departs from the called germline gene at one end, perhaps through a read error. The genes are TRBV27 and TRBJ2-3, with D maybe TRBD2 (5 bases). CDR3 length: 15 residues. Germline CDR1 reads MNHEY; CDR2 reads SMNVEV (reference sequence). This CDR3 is CASSLRAASIDTQYF. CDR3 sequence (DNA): TGTGCCAGCTCCCTCCGGGCCGCTAGCATAGATACGCAGTATTTT.

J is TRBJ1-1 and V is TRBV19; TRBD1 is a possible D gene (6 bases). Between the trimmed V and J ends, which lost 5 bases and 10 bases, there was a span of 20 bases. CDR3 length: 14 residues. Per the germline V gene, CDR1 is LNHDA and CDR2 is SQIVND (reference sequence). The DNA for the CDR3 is TGTGCCAGTAGTCTAACGGGACAAATTTTGGGAGCTTTCTTT. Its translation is CASSLTGQILGAFF.

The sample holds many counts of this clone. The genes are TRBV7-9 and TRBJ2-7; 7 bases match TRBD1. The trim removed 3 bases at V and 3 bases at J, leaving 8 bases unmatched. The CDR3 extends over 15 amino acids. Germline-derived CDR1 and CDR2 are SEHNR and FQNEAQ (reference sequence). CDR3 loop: CASSLNSGTVYEQYF. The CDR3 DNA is TGTGCCAGCAGCTTGAATTCCGGGACAGTCTACGAGCAGTACTTC.

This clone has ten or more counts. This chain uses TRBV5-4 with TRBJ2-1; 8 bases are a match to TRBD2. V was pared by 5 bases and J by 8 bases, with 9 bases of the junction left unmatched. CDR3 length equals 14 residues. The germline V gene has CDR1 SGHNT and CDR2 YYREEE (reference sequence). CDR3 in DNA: TGTGCCAGCAGACCGGAAGGACTAGCCGATGAGCAGTTCTTC. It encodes CASRPEGLADEQFF.

The CDR3 is CASSLSIGAGGYTF. The CDR3 region has the DNA TGTGCCAGCAGTTTAAGTATTGGAGCAGGGGGCTACACCTTC. This sequence joins TRBV27 and TRBJ1-2, with D perhaps matching TRBD1 (5 bases). V lost 2 bases and J lost 8, with 15 bases in between. CDR3 length equals 14 residues. The germline gives CDR1 MNHEY, CDR2 SMNVEV (reference sequence).

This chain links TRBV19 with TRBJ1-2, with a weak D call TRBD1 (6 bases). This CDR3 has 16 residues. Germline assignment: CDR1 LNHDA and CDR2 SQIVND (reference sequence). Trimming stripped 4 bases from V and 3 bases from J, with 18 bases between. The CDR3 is CASSTFDRKRDYGYTF. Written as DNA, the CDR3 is TGTGCCAGTAGTACCTTCGACAGGAAACGAGACTATGGCTACACCTTC.

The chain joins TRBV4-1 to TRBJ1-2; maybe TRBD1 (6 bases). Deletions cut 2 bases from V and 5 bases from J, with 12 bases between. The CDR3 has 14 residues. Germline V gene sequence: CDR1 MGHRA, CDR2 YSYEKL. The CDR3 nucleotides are TGCGCCAGCAGCCAAATCCAACAGGGATATGGCTACACCTTC. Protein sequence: CASSQIQQGYGYTF.

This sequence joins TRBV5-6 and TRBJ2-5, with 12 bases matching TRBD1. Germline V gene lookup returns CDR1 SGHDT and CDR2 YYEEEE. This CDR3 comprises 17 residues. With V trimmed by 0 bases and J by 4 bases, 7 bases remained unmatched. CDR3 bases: TGTGCCAGCAGCTTGGAGGGGGACAGGGGGCGATTAGAGACCCAGTACTTC. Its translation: CASSLEGDRGRLETQYF.

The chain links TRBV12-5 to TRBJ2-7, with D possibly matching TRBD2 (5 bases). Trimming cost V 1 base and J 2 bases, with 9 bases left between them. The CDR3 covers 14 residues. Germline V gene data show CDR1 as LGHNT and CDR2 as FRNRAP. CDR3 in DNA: TGTGCTAGTGGTTTGGATCGGGGAACCTACGAGCAGTACTTC. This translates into CASGLDRGTYEQYF.

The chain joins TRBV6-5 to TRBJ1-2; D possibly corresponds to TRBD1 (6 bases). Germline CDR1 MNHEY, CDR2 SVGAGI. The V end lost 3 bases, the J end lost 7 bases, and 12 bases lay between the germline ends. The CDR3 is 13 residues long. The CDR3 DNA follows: TGTGCCAGCAGTTATGGCGGGGGCGGTGGCTACACCTTC. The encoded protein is CASSYGGGGGYTF.

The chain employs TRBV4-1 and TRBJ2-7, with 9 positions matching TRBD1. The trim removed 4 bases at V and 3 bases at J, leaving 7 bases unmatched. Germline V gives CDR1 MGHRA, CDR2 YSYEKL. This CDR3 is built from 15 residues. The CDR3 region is CASSPVGQGSYEQYF. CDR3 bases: TGCGCCAGCAGCCCAGTAGGACAGGGGAGCTACGAGCAGTACTTC.

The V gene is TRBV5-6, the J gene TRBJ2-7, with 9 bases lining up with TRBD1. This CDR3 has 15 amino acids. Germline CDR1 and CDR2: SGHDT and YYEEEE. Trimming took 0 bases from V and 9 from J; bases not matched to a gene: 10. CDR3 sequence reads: CASSLAGQGPLGQYF. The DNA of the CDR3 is TGTGCCAGCAGCTTGGCGGGACAGGGCCCCCTTGGGCAGTACTTC.

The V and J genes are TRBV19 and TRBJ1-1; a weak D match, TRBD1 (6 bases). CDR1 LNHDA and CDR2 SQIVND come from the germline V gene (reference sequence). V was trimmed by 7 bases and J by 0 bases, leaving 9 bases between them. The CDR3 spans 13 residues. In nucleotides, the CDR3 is TGTGCCAGTAAGGGGGAGATGAACACTGAAGCTTTCTTT. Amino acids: CASKGEMNTEAFF.

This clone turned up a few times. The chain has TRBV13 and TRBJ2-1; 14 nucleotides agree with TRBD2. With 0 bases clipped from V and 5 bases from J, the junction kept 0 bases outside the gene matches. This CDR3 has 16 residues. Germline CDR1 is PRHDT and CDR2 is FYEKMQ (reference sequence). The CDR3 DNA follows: TGTGCCAGCAGCTTAGGGGGACTAGCGGGAGACAATGAGCAGTTCTTC. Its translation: CASSLGGLAGDNEQFF.

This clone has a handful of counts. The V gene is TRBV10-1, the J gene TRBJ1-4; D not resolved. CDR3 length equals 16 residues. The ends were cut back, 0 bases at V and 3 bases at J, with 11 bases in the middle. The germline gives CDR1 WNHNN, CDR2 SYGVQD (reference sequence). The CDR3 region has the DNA TGCGCCAGCAGTGAGTCGACGGGGTCAGCTAATGAAAAACTGTTTTTT. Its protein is CASSESTGSANEKLFF.

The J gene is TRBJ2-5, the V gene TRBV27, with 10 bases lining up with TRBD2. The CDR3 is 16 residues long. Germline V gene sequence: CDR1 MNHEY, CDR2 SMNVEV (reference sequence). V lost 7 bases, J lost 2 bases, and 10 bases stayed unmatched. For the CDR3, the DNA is TGTGCCAGCAAGAGGGTGGTAGCGGGAGGTCAAGAGACCCAGTACTTC. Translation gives CASKRVVAGGQETQYF.

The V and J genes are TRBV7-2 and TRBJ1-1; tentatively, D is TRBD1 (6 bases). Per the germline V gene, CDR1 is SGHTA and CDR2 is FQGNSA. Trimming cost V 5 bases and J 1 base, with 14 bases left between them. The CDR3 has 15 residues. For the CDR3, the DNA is TGTGCCAGCAGCCAGAGACAGGCTACGAACACTGAAGCTTTCTTT. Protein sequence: CASSQRQATNTEAFF.